What follows describes a single T cell receptor beta chain. The antigen remains undetermined. The conserved closing phenylalanine or tryptophan is absent in this CDR3, likely reflecting a read error. It is unclear where the CDR3 begins or ends on the DNA, so no DNA is shown, and the CDR3 is as TCRdb lists it. This sample was included in a study of breast tumors, draining lymph nodes, adjacent tissues. Study-level points and caveats: That most tumor T cells come from lymph nodes remained unproven.

TCRdb fed the multiplex PCR reads into MiXCR, producing one record per CDR3 protein. The sample has about 220,000 distinct CDR3 sequences, less than 40% seen once. A total of 11 residues make up the CDR3, ends included. Per germline, CDR1 KGHDR and CDR2 SFDVKD. Samples came from axillary lymph nodes draining the breast cancer. The chain is built from TRBV24-1 and TRBJ1-3; whether TRBD1, the table's D call, matches the DNA was not checked. The sample taken for sequencing was axillary lymph node tissue. This clonotype was sampled from a female donor with breast cancer. Some clones in this sample may be carry-over from other donors' samples. The CDR3 reads CATSEPRGQGP.